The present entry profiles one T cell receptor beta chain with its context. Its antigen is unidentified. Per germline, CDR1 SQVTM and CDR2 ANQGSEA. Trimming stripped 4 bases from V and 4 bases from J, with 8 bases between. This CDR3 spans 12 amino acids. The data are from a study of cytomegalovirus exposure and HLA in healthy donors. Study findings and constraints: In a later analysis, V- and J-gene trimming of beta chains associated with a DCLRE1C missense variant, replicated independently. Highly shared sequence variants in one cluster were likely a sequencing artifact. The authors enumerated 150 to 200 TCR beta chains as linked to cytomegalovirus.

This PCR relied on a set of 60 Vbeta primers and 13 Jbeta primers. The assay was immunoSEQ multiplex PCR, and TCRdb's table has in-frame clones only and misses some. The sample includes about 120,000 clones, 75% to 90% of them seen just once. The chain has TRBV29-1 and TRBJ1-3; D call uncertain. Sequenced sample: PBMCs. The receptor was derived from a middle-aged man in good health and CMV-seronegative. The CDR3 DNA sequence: TGCAGCGTTGGACTCACGGGAAACACCATATATTTT. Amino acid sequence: CSVGLTGNTIYF.